Listed below are T cell receptor beta chains from one sample, sequenced in a study of T cells after yellow fever vaccination. One entry per CDR3 protein results from TCRdb running MiXCR on the 5' RACE reads. The repertoire holds around 250,000 distinct CDR3 sequences, with less than 9% as singletons. The sample here was CD4+ T cells sorted from PBMCs, taken 15 days after the yellow fever booster vaccination. These TCRs come from a man aged 25-40 years who received the YFV17D yellow fever vaccine. Each CDR3 is given with its conserved first and last residue. The D gene is left open where the match is weak. Not every row has a clone size; where given, it reads once, few, many or a size class.

V	size	J	D	DNA	CDR3
TRBV5-1	many	TRBJ2-1	TRBD2	TGCGCCAGCAGCTTGATGCGGGAGATTTACCATGAGCAGTTCTTC	CASSLMREIYHEQFF
TRBV3-1	few	TRBJ2-2	-	TGTGCCAGCAGCGTTCTGGACACGAACACCGGGGAGCTGTTTTTT	CASSVLDTNTGELFF
TRBV5-1	-	TRBJ2-5	-	TGCGCCAGCAGCTTCCCCTCCGGGGAGACCCAGTACTTC	CASSFPSGETQYF
TRBV7-6	many	TRBJ2-5	-	TGTGCCAGCAGCTTAATCTGGGCTATCGGAGAGACCCAGTACTTC	CASSLIWAIGETQYF
TRBV12-3/TRBV12-4	many	TRBJ2-7	TRBD1	TGTGCCAGCAGTTCCAGCCGGACAGGGAGAGAGCAGTACTTC	CASSSSRTGREQYF
TRBV18	many	TRBJ2-1	-	TGTGCCAGCTCACCGGAGTATGAGCAGTTCTTC	CASSPEYEQFF
TRBV24-1	many	TRBJ2-1	TRBD2	TGTGCCACCAGTGAACTTGTCGCGGGAGGGCCCAATGAGCAGTTCTTC	CATSELVAGGPNEQFF
TRBV20-1	-	TRBJ1-5	-	TGCAGTGCCAGGCCCGGGGGAGGCAATCAGCCCCAGCATTTT	CSARPGGGNQPQHF
TRBV7-9	few	TRBJ1-6	TRBD1	TGTGCCAGCAGAGATCAGGGGGACCATTCACCCCTCCACTTT	CASRDQGDHSPLHF
TRBV28	few	TRBJ2-2	TRBD1	TGTGCCAGCACCCGACAGGGACCCGGGGAGCTGTTTTTT	CASTRQGPGELFF
TRBV7-2	few	TRBJ2-6	-	TGTGCCAGCAGCATATCCGGCTCTGGGGCCAACGTCCTGACTTTC	CASSISGSGANVLTF
TRBV30	-	TRBJ1-1	-	TGTGCCTGGAGTCGATACTTGGGGAGCACTGAAGCTTTCTTT	CAWSRYLGSTEAFF
TRBV20-1	few	TRBJ2-7	TRBD2	TGCAGTGCTAGTGGGGGACTAGGGGGAACCTACGAGCAGTACTTC	CSASGGLGGTYEQYF
TRBV19	-	TRBJ1-2	TRBD1	TGTGCCAGTAGTCCGGGACCGGGACAGCACTATGGCTACACCTTC	CASSPGPGQHYGYTF
TRBV5-1	medium-sized	TRBJ1-2	TRBD1	TGCGCCAGCAGCCGTCCCGGGACAGGGATCATCGGCTACACCTTC	CASSRPGTGIIGYTF
TRBV20-1	-	TRBJ1-5	-	TGCAGTGCCGCCGGGGGGGGGATGAACCAGCCCCAGCATTTT	CSAAGGGMNQPQHF
TRBV12-3/TRBV12-4	-	TRBJ2-1	TRBD1	TGTGCCAGCAGTCGAGACAGGGTCTCCTACAATGAGCAGTTCTTC	CASSRDRVSYNEQFF
TRBV3-1	-	TRBJ2-6	TRBD2	TGTGCCAGCAGCCCCGGACTAGCGGGGCCCTTGGGGGGAGGTGTCCTGACTTTC	CASSPGLAGPLGGGVLTF
TRBV5-1	many	TRBJ2-7	TRBD1	TGCGCCAGCAGCTTGGGTCAGGGGGCACACGAGCAGTACTTC	CASSLGQGAHEQYF
TRBV12-3/TRBV12-4	few	TRBJ2-5	TRBD2	TGTGCCAGCAGTTTTCGGGAGGGCCAGGAGACCCAGTACTTC	CASSFREGQETQYF
TRBV5-6	few	TRBJ2-1	TRBD1	TGTGCCAGCAGCTGGGACAGGGTGGTTGAGCAGTTCTTC	CASSWDRVVEQFF
TRBV12-3/TRBV12-4	many	TRBJ1-1	-	TGTGCCAGCAGACGCCGAGTGGGGGCCGGGAACACTGAAGCTTTCTTT	CASRRRVGAGNTEAFF
TRBV20-1	-	TRBJ2-7	-	TGCAGTGCTAAGACAGATGCATACGAGCAGTACTTC	CSAKTDAYEQYF
TRBV7-2	few	TRBJ2-3	-	TGTGCCAGCAGCTTAGACAGCAGGGGCACGCAGTATTTT	CASSLDSRGTQYF
TRBV7-6	many	TRBJ2-5	-	TGTGCCAGCAGCCCCAGAGGGGTAGCCCCAGAGACCCAGTACTTC	CASSPRGVAPETQYF
TRBV12-3/TRBV12-4	few	TRBJ2-7	TRBD1	TGTGCCAGCAGTTTAGGTGGACAGGGACTCGAGCAGTACTTC	CASSLGGQGLEQYF
TRBV5-1	many	TRBJ2-5	TRBD1	TGCGCCAGCAGCTTGGGGACCGGGACAGGGCAAGAGACCCAGTACTTC	CASSLGTGTGQETQYF
TRBV5-1	-	TRBJ2-1	-	TGCGCCAGCAGCTTCGGGAACAAAGACAATGAGCAGTTCTTC	CASSFGNKDNEQFF
TRBV12-3/TRBV12-4	few	TRBJ1-2	-	TGTGCCAGCAGTTTGCTCGGGGGCTATGGCTACACCTTC	CASSLLGGYGYTF
TRBV15	-	TRBJ2-7	-	TGTGCCACCAGCAGAGAATTAGGACGAAGCTCCTACGAGCAGTACTTC	CATSRELGRSSYEQYF
TRBV4-3	-	TRBJ1-2	TRBD1	TGCGCCAGCAGCCAAGATCGGGACAGAGCTAACTATGGCTACACCTTC	CASSQDRDRANYGYTF
TRBV9	-	TRBJ2-1	TRBD2	TGTGCCAGCAGCGTTCAAGCGGGAGGGCAAGGAGAGCAGTTCTTC	CASSVQAGGQGEQFF
TRBV20-1	many	TRBJ2-7	TRBD2	TGCAGTGCGATTGCCGGGACTAGCGGCTCCTACGAGCAGTACTTC	CSAIAGTSGSYEQYF
TRBV6-1	-	TRBJ1-2	-	TGTGCCAGCAGTGTTAACAGTAACTATGGCTACACCTTC	CASSVNSNYGYTF
TRBV29-1	few	TRBJ2-5	-	TGCAGCGTTCGACCGGGACAAGGACAAGAGACCCAGTACTTC	CSVRPGQGQETQYF
TRBV27	-	TRBJ2-1	-	TGTGCCAGCAGTTTTTTAGGGGGAGGGCAGTTCTTC	CASSFLGGGQFF
TRBV20-1	many	TRBJ1-1	-	TGCAGTGCTGCCAGTTTGGGGGGGGAGGACACTGAAGCTTTCTTT	CSAASLGGEDTEAFF
TRBV9	many	TRBJ2-1	-	TGTGCCAGCAGCGCCGGCGCGACGGGACTGGAGCAGTTCTTC	CASSAGATGLEQFF
TRBV7-9	-	TRBJ2-1	-	TGTGCCAGCAGCTCGTCCCCGGGGATGTCCGTGGTAAATGAGCAGTTCTTC	CASSSSPGMSVVNEQFF
TRBV29-1	few	TRBJ2-1	TRBD2	TGCAGCGCGCTGACTAGCGGGAGAGGACCCTACAATGAGCAGTTCTTC	CSALTSGRGPYNEQFF
TRBV7-8	-	TRBJ1-5	-	TGTGCCAGCAGCTTAGGCGTATATAGCAATCAGCCCCAGCATTTT	CASSLGVYSNQPQHF
TRBV29-1	few	TRBJ2-7	-	TGCAGCGTTGGGGGGTTCTACGAGCAGTACTTC	CSVGGFYEQYF
TRBV25-1	-	TRBJ1-3	-	TGTGCCAGCAGTGAGCCGGCTGGAAACACCATATATTTT	CASSEPAGNTIYF
TRBV5-6	many	TRBJ2-1	-	TGTGCCAGCAGCTTGGGGACTACCTCCTACAATGAGCAGTTCTTC	CASSLGTTSYNEQFF
TRBV7-2	few	TRBJ2-7	-	TGTGCCAGCAGCTTAGTGTTAGCGCCCTTACCCTACGAGCAGTACTTC	CASSLVLAPLPYEQYF
TRBV25-1	few	TRBJ1-5	-	TGTGCCAGCAGTGAATTGGGGACGGATAGCAATCAGCCCCAGCATTTT	CASSELGTDSNQPQHF